Listed here are 10 T cell receptor beta chains from one sample, sequenced in a study of CD8+CD57+ T cells in acquired aplastic anemia. The sequenced patients had an expansion of CD8+CD57+ cells seen by flow cytometry. Profiles of TCR beta VDJ and CDR3 were generated from a genomic DNA template. From the reads, TCRdb called clonotypes with MiXCR, one entry per CDR3 protein. The table shows 150,000 to 200,000 distinct CDR3 sequences, with roughly 43% occurring only once. The sample consisted of sorted CD4+, CD8+, or CD8+CD57+ T cells (not recorded which) from PBMCs. These receptors were collected from a human donor with aplastic anemia.

This clonotype was found many times. The genes are TRBV7-9 and TRBJ2-1; the D gene is possibly TRBD1 (5 bases). Per germline, CDR1 SEHNR and CDR2 FQNEAQ (reference sequence). This CDR3 contains 13 residues. Trimming took off 5 bases at V and 6 bases at J, with 11 bases between the two ends. This CDR3 reads CASSPRVVNEQFF. As DNA, the CDR3 is TGTGCCAGCAGCCCCAGGGTGGTCAATGAGCAGTTCTTC.

In this sample, this clonotype turned up many times. The genes are TRBV19 and TRBJ2-7, with 11 bases matching TRBD1. In germline, CDR1 is LNHDA, CDR2 SQIVND (reference sequence). This CDR3 is 14 amino acids long. Trimming removed 5 bases from V and 3 bases from J; junction bases left unmatched: 3. CDR3 nucleotides: TGTGCCAGTAGTCCCGGGACAGGGGGCTACGAGCAGTACTTC. As protein: CASSPGTGGYEQYF.

The chain is built from TRBV19 and TRBJ2-1, with D possibly being TRBD1 (6 bases). Trimming took 7 bases from V and 10 from J, leaving 17 bases between them. Germline loops: CDR1 LNHDA, CDR2 SQIVND (reference sequence). CDR3 length: 13 amino acids. The CDR3 coding sequence is TGTGCCAGTACCCTAAAGACAACAGGGGAGCAGTTCTTC. Protein sequence: CASTLKTTGEQFF.

The sample holds one count of this clonotype. In this CDR3 the conserved last residue, phenylalanine or tryptophan, is missing, so a read error is likely. The chain carries TRBV12-3 or TRBV12-4 and TRBJ1-2; D is perhaps TRBD1 (5 bases). CDR3 length equals 13 residues. V shed 5 bases and J shed 4 bases, with 11 bases lying between them. The CDR3 coding sequence is TGTGCCAGCAGTGACAACAGGATCTATGGCTACACCGTC. Translated: CASSDNRIYGYTV.

This clonotype was recorded at least ten times. The chain is built from TRBV12-3 or TRBV12-4 and TRBJ1-3; 8 bases fit TRBD1. The CDR3 has 18 amino acids. The junction had 14 bases not matched to a gene; V was cut back by 7 bases and J by 0 bases. The CDR3 DNA follows: TGTGCCAGCATCACGCGGCAGGGGGCCCTACCCTCTGGAAACACCATATATTTT. Amino acid sequence: CASITRQGALPSGNTIYF.

This clonotype was observed a handful of times. It may be a read error: a sequence one base away is much more abundant. The CDR3 DNA follows: TGTGCCAGCAGTTTAAACAGGGATCGATGTGGCAATCAGCCCCAGCATTTT. Translation: CASSLNRDRCGNQPQHF. The chain employs TRBV12-3 or TRBV12-4 and TRBJ1-5; the D gene is possibly TRBD1 (6 bases). This CDR3 contains 17 residues. V was shortened by 2 bases and J by 2 bases, with 16 bases between the two germline ends.

The chain uses TRBV11-1 and TRBJ2-3; no clear D gene. V was cut by 2 bases and J by 3 bases, with 9 bases left in between. This CDR3 spans 14 amino acids. Germline values: CDR1 SGHAT, CDR2 FQDESV (reference sequence). In DNA form, the CDR3 reads TGTGCCAGCAGCTTATACCGGACGACAGATACGCAGTATTTT. Translating it yields CASSLYRTTDTQYF. The full variable domain, its missing parts supplied by reference TRBV11-1 and TRBJ2-3, is EAEVAQSPRYKITEKSQAVAFWCDPISGHATLYWYRQILGQGPELLVQFQDESVVDDSQLPKDRFSAERLKGVDSTLKIQPAELGDSAMYLCASSLYRTTDTQYFGPGTRLTVL.

This clonotype was found a few times. The V gene is TRBV10-3, the J gene TRBJ1-2, with D unresolved. V was shortened by 3 bases and J by 8 bases, with 10 bases between the two germline ends. Per the germline V gene, CDR1 is ENHRY and CDR2 is SYGVKD. The CDR3 extends over 12 amino acids. The CDR3 loop reads CAISDRPYGYTF. The CDR3 bases are TGTGCCATCAGTGACCGCCCGTACGGCTACACCTTC.

This clonotype was detected a few times. A much larger clone lies a single base off, so this may be a read error. V is TRBV2 and J is TRBJ1-6; D not certain. The CDR3 length is 16 residues. Germline CDR1 and CDR2: SNHLY and FYNNEI. Trimming took off 3 bases at V and 7 bases at J, with 16 bases between the two ends. CDR3 nucleotides: TGTGCCAGCAGTGAGGATGCCCGCGGAGGAAATTCACCCCTCCACTTT. Translation: CASSEDARGGNSPLHF.

The chain is built from TRBV20-1 and TRBJ2-1; tentatively, D is TRBD1 (6 bases). Between the trimmed V and J ends, which lost 6 bases and 8 bases, there was a span of 20 bases. Per germline, CDR1 DFQATT and CDR2 SNEGSKA (reference sequence). CDR3 length equals 14 residues. The CDR3 loop reads CSASQGSDRDEQFF. The CDR3 nucleotides are TGCAGTGCCAGCCAGGGGTCTGACCGGGATGAGCAGTTCTTC.